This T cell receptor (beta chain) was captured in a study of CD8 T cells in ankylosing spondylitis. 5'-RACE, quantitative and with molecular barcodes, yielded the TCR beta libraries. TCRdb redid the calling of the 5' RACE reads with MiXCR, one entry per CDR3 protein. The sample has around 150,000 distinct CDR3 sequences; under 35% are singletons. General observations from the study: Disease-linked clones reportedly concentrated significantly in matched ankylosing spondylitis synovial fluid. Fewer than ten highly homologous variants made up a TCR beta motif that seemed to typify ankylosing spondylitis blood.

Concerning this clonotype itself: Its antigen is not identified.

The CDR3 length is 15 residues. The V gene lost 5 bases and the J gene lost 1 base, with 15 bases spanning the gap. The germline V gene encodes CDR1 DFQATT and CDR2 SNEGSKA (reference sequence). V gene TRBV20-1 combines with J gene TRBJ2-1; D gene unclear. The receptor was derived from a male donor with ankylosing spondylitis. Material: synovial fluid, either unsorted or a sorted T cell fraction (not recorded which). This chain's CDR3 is CSAPTIGGSYNEQFF. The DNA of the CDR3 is TGCAGTGCTCCTACCATCGGTGGGTCCTACAATGAGCAGTTCTTC.